This T cell receptor (beta chain) was profiled in a study of blood T cell repertoires in COVID-19. Study at large: Donors in the United States, Italy and Spain gave samples during acute or convalescent COVID-19. In each case, the material was cDNA or gDNA derived from T cells, B-cell-depleted T cells, or PBMCs.

Patients from Seattle were sampled longitudinally, starting during active infection. The authors' processing: Estimates of nucleated cell counts were drawn from the amplification of reference gene primers. Profiled with immunoSEQ multiplex PCR; TCRdb holds only in-frame clones, not every one. That table furnishes V, J and clone size, whereas the DNA furnished D and trimming. The table shows some 62,000 clones, with roughly nine tenths occurring only once. The V gene lost 6 bases and the J gene lost 5 bases, with 6 bases spanning the gap. Germline lookup yields CDR1 SGHTA and CDR2 FQGNSA. The CDR3 runs to 11 residues.

V is TRBV7-2 and J is TRBJ2-3; D not resolved. The sequence was collected from a woman aged 60-70 years with COVID-19, enrolled during active disease. Specimen: peripheral blood. CDR3 amino acids: CASSFQDTQYF. In nucleotides, the CDR3 is TGTGCCAGCAGTTTCCAAGATACGCAGTATTTT. Looking up the rest from reference TRBV7-2 and TRBJ2-3 gives the full variable domain: GAGVSQSPSNKVTEKGKDVELRCDPISGHTALYWYRQSLGQGLEFLIYFQGNSAPDKSGLPSDRFSAERTGGSVSTLTIQRTQQEDSAVYLCASSFQDTQYFGPGTRLTVL.